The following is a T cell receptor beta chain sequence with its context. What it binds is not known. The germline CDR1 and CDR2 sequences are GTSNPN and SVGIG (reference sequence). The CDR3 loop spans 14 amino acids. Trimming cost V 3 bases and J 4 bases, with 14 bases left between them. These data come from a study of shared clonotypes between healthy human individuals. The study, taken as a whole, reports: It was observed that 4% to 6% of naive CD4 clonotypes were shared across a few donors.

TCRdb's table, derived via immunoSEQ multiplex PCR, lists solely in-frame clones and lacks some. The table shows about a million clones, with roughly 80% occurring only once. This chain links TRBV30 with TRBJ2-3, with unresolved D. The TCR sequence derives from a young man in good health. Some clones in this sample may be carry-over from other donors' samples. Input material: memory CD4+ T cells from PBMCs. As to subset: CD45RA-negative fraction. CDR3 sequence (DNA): TGTGCCTGGAGGTTGATGAGCAGTGCAGATACGCAGTATTTT. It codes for CAWRLMSSADTQYF.